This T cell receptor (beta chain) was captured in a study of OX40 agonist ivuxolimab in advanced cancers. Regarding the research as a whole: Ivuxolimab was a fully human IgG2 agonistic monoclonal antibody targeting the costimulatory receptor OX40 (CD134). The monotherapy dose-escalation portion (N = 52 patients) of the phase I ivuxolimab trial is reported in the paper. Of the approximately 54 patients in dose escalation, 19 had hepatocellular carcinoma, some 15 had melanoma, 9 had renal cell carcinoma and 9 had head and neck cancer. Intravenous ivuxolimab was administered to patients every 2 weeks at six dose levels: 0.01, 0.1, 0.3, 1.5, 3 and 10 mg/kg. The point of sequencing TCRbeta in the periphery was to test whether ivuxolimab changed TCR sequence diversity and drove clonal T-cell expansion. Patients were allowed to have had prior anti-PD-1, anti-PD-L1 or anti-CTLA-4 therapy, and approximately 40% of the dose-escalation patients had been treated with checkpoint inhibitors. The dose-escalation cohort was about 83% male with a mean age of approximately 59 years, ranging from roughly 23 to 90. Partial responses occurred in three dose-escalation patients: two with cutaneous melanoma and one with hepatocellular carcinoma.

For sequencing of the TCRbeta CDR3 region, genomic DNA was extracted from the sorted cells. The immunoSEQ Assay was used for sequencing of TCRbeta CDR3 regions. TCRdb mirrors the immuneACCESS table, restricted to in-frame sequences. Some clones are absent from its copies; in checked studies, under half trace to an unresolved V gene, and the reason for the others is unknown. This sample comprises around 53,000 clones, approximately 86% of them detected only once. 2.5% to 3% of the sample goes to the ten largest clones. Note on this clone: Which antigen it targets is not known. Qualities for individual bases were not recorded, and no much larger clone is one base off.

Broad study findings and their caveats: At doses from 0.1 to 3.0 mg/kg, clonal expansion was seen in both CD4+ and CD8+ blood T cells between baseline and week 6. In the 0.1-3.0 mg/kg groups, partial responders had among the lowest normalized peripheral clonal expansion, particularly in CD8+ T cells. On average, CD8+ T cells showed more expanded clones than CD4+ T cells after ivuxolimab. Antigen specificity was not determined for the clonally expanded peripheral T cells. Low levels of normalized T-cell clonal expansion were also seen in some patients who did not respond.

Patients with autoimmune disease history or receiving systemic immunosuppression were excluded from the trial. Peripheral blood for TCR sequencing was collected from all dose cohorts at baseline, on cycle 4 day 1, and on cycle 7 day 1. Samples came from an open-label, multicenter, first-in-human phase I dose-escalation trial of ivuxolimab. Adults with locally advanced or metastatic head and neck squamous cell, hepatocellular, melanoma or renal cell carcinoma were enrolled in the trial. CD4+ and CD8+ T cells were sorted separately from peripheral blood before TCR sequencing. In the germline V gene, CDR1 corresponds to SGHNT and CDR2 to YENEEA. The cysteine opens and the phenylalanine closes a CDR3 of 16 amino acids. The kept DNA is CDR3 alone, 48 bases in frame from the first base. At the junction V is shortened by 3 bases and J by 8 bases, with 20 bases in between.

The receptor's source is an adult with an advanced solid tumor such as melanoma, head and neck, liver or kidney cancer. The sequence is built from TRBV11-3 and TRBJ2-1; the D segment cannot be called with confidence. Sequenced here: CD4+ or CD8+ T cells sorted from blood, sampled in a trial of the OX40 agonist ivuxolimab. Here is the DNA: TGTGCCAGCAGCTTCATGCTTTCTATCGGCCCACATGAGCAGTTCTTC. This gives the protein CASSFMLSIGPHEQFF.